This record looks at one TCR beta chain sequence and its context. Germline V CDR1 and CDR2: SQVTM, ANQGSEA. The CDR3 has 12 residues. The V gene lost 7 bases and the J gene lost 7 bases, with 13 bases spanning the gap. The sample belongs to a study of beta chain features in type 1 diabetes. The authors reverse transcribed all of the isolated RNA, so sequencing captured expressed TCRB transcripts. Here immunoSEQ multiplex PCR was the method, and the copy in TCRdb shows in-frame clones only, minus some. The sample consists of 400,000 to 600,000 clones, roughly 31% of them appearing once. By way of CD45RO/CCR7/CD25/CD127/CD95/CD27, the CD4+ regulatory, stem cell-like memory, central memory and naive cells were sorted. Each population that was sorted was more than 98% pure.

Material for sequencing was naive CD4+ T cells from blood. The sequence was obtained from a man aged 18-30 years in good health. This chain links TRBV29-1 with TRBJ2-2, with D perhaps TRBD1 (5 bases). The CDR3 loop is CSAPDTVGELFF. CDR3 DNA sequence: TGCAGCGCTCCGGACACGGTCGGGGAGCTGTTTTTT.